This TCR beta chain was documented in a study of T cells after yellow fever vaccination. TCRdb called the 5' RACE reads again in MiXCR, with one record for every CDR3 protein. The sample lists 450,000 to 550,000 distinct CDR3 sequences, 20% to 25% occurring once. About this clonotype itself: Its antigen remains unidentified.

Broader study findings: Just a small share of clonotypes turned up in the CD4 compartment as well as the CD8 compartment.

Deletions cut 1 base from V and 8 bases from J, with 7 bases between. From germline, CDR1 is DFQATT and CDR2 SNEGSKA (reference sequence). The CDR3 runs 11 residues. The clonotype originates from a man aged 18 to 29 who received the YFV17D yellow fever vaccine. Sequenced here: PBMCs, sampled roughly 20 days after the first yellow fever vaccination. V and J are TRBV20-1 and TRBJ2-3, with unresolved D. The CDR3 coding sequence is TGCAGTGCTAGAGTCGACGGTACGCAGTATTTT. Protein product: CSARVDGTQYF.